The present T cell receptor (beta chain) was sequenced within a study of T cell responses to AZD1222 COVID-19 vaccine. Across the study: Second-dose intervals of approximately 4 or approximately 12 weeks were pooled.

Sequencing used immunoSEQ multiplex PCR; TCRdb keeps in-frame clones, though not all of them. Of about 97,000 clones in the sample, roughly 84% were seen once. Points from the study as a whole: None of the repertoires were sampled until the peak T cell response had passed.

Trimming took 2 bases from V and 4 from J, leaving 9 bases between them. Germline CDR1 and CDR2: SGHKS and YYEKEE (reference sequence). The CDR3 has 13 residues. Remarks on this clone: Its antigen is not known.

The sequencing here drew on peripheral blood, taken on day 0 of AZD1222 vaccination. This clonotype originated in an adult in good health. V and J are TRBV5-5 and TRBJ2-5, with D possibly called TRBD1 or TRBD2 (5 bases each). The CDR3 DNA reads TGTGCCAGCAGCTTTTCGGGGCCAGAGACCCAGTACTTC. This codes for CASSFSGPETQYF.